The 27 T cell receptor beta chains below come from one sample, sequenced in a study of beta chain features in type 1 diabetes. The whole isolated RNA underwent reverse transcription, so sequencing captured expressed TCRB transcripts. Libraries were prepared by immunoSEQ multiplex PCR; TCRdb keeps only in-frame clonotypes and omits some of them. The sample shows 150,000 to 190,000 clones, 11% of them seen only once. The specimen was central memory CD4+ T cells from blood. These receptors were collected from a man aged 18-30 years in good health.

In DNA, the CDR3 is TGCAGCGTCGGAGGGGTGACTAGCGGGAGAACGACAGATACGCAGTATTTT. It codes for CSVGGVTSGRTTDTQYF. This chain connects TRBV29-1 to TRBJ2-3; 12 positions agree with TRBD2. Germline loops: CDR1 SQVTM, CDR2 ANQGSEA. J lost 3 bases, V lost 6 bases, and 13 bases had no gene match. The CDR3 covers 17 residues.

This clone has just a few counts. The CDR3 DNA sequence: TGTGCCAGCAGCTTAGGTCCAGGCGAGACCCAGTACTTC. It translates to CASSLGPGETQYF. The V gene is TRBV7-8, the J gene TRBJ2-5; D gene ambiguous. Germline CDR1 SGHVS, CDR2 FQNEAQ. V lost 1 base, J lost 5 bases, and 8 bases lay in between. The CDR3 consists of 13 residues. Full variable domain (remainder filled in from reference TRBV7-8 and TRBJ2-5): GAGVSQSPRYKVAKRGQDVALRCDPISGHVSLFWYQQALGQGPEFLTYFQNEAQLDKSGLPSDRFFAERPEGSVSTLKIQRTQQEDSAVYLCASSLGPGETQYFGPGTRLLVL.

This clone was detected a few times. J is TRBJ1-4 and V is TRBV7-2, with D maybe TRBD1 (5 bases). Germline CDR1 and CDR2: SGHTA and FQGNSA. The CDR3 spans 12 residues. V lost 5 bases and J 10 bases, leaving 11 bases between the germline ends. CDR3 in DNA: TGTGCCAGCAGCCCCCGGGACCTAAAACTGTTTTTT. Translated: CASSPRDLKLFF.

This clone occurred many times. This chain connects TRBV9 to TRBJ2-5, with a weak D call TRBD2 (6 bases). The CDR3 runs to 15 residues. Looked up from germline, CDR1 is SGDLS and CDR2 is YYNGEE. V was trimmed by 1 base and J by 5 bases, leaving 15 bases between them. In nucleotides, the CDR3 is TGTGCCAGCAGCGTATCGGTGGGAGGTCCGGAGACCCAGTACTTC. As protein: CASSVSVGGPETQYF.

This clone has only a few counts. This rearrangement joins TRBV9 to TRBJ2-5, with 11 bases that match TRBD1. Germline V gene sequence: CDR1 SGDLS, CDR2 YYNGEE. There are 16 residues in the CDR3. Trimming cost V 5 bases and J 4 bases; bases outside gene matches: 10. The CDR3 sequence: CASRGTGGSRRETQYF. In DNA, the CDR3 is TGTGCCAGCAGGGGGACAGGGGGTTCCCGGAGAGAGACCCAGTACTTC.

This chain joins TRBV7-6 and TRBJ1-1; D not resolved. This CDR3 comprises 13 residues. The germline V and J ends were trimmed by 8 bases and 5 bases, with 15 bases remaining between them. Germline CDR1 is SGHVS and CDR2 is FNYEAQ. The chain's CDR3 is CASGRAMSTEAFF. The CDR3 DNA sequence: TGTGCCAGCGGGAGGGCGATGAGTACTGAAGCTTTCTTT.

This clone was seen more than once but under ten times. J is TRBJ2-7 and V is TRBV27, with TRBD1 matching 9 bases. The CDR3 has 15 amino acids. The trim removed 3 bases at V and 5 bases at J, leaving 8 bases unmatched. Germline lookup yields CDR1 MNHEY and CDR2 SMNVEV (reference sequence). CDR3 residues: CASSFNGQGFDEQYF. CDR3 coding DNA: TGTGCCAGCAGTTTTAACGGACAGGGGTTCGACGAGCAGTACTTC.

The sample holds a few counts of this clone. The chain employs TRBV7-3 and TRBJ1-1; D remains ambiguous. CDR3 length: 13 amino acids. V was trimmed by 3 bases and J by 1 base, leaving 6 bases between them. CDR1 is SGHTA and CDR2 is FQGTGA in the germline V gene. The CDR3 nucleotides are TGTGCCAGCAGCTTCCAAGAGAACACTGAAGCTTTCTTT. Amino acid sequence: CASSFQENTEAFF. Complete variable domain (other parts from reference TRBV7-3 and TRBJ1-1): GAGVSQTPSNKVTEKGKYVELRCDPISGHTALYWYRQSLGQGPEFLIYFQGTGAADDSGLPNDRFFAVRPEGSVSTLKIQRTERGDSAVYLCASSFQENTEAFFGQGTRLTVV.

The chain links TRBV7-2 to TRBJ2-6, with D perhaps TRBD1 (6 bases). V lost 6 bases to trimming and J lost 2 bases, with 11 bases between them. Germline V gene lookup returns CDR1 SGHTA and CDR2 FQGNSA. CDR3 length equals 15 residues. The CDR3 here is CASSADSTGANVLTF. The CDR3, as DNA: TGTGCCAGCAGTGCGGACAGTACTGGGGCCAACGTCCTGACTTTC.

In its sample, this clone was seen a few times. The rearrangement uses TRBV7-2 and TRBJ1-1; no clear D. The CDR3 is 15 residues long. Germline V gives CDR1 SGHTA, CDR2 FQGNSA. V dropped 0 bases and J dropped 1 base, with 9 bases sitting between them. CDR3 sequence (DNA): TGTGCCAGCAGCTTAGCCCGGACGAGGAACACTGAAGCTTTCTTT. This codes for CASSLARTRNTEAFF. Variable domain in full (rest from reference TRBV7-2 and TRBJ1-1): GAGVSQSPSNKVTEKGKDVELRCDPISGHTALYWYRQSLGQGLEFLIYFQGNSAPDKSGLPSDRFSAERTGGSVSTLTIQRTQQEDSAVYLCASSLARTRNTEAFFGQGTRLTVV.

This chain uses TRBV19 with TRBJ2-1, with a possible D match to TRBD1 (5 bases). V was clipped by 5 bases and J by 7 bases, with 12 bases between them. The CDR3 has 13 amino acids. Per the germline V gene, CDR1 is LNHDA and CDR2 is SQIVND (reference sequence). Written as DNA, the CDR3 is TGTGCCAGTAGTGCGAACCCAGGGAATGAGCAGTTCTTC. This gives the protein CASSANPGNEQFF. The whole variable domain, remainder taken from reference TRBV19 and TRBJ2-1, is DGGITQSPKYLFRKEGQNVTLSCEQNLNHDAMYWYRQDPGQGLRLIYYSQIVNDFQKGDIAEGYSVSREKKESFPLTVTSAQKNPTAFYLCASSANPGNEQFFGPGTRLTVL.

This clone was detected ten times or more. This chain uses TRBV9 with TRBJ2-7; D remains unclear. The CDR3 consists of 14 residues. The V gene's germline CDR1 is SGDLS and CDR2 YYNGEE. The germline V and J ends were trimmed by 0 bases and 0 bases, with 7 bases remaining between them. The CDR3 sequence: CASSVDGVSYEQYF. The DNA for the CDR3 is TGTGCCAGCAGCGTAGATGGCGTCTCCTACGAGCAGTACTTC.

As DNA, the CDR3 is TGTGCCAGCAGCCGTGTGTACAATGAGCAGTTCTTC. Encoded protein: CASSRVYNEQFF. This chain links TRBV11-3 with TRBJ2-1; D is undetermined. Germline lookup yields CDR1 SGHNT and CDR2 YENEEA. V dropped 5 bases and J dropped 4 bases, with 6 bases sitting between them. The CDR3 contains 12 residues.

This clone is labeled as medium-sized. V gene TRBV18 combines with J gene TRBJ1-6; D gene uncertain. V lost 3 bases and J 10 bases, leaving 16 bases between the germline ends. Germline CDR1 is KGHSH and CDR2 is LQKENI. The CDR3 contains 15 residues. CDR3 DNA: TGTGCCAGCTCACCCGAGACCCTTCGGTTCTCACCCCTCCACTTT. This translates into CASSPETLRFSPLHF.

This clone has only a few counts. CDR3 DNA: TGTGCCAGCAGCTTCCAGCGGGGGGCGATAAACATTCAGTACTTC. Its protein product is CASSFQRGAINIQYF. This sequence joins TRBV7-2 and TRBJ2-4; 9 bases fit TRBD2. The germline V gene encodes CDR1 SGHTA and CDR2 FQGNSA. The CDR3 is 15 amino acids. V lost 3 bases to trimming and J lost 6 bases; unmatched junction nucleotides: 6.

V is TRBV5-1 and J is TRBJ2-3; D call uncertain. This CDR3 is built from 15 residues. Germline V CDR1 and CDR2: SGHRS, YFSETQ. Trimming cost V 4 bases and J 1 base, with 13 bases left between them. The CDR3 loop reads CASSPGIVRTDTQYF. CDR3 nucleotide sequence: TGCGCCAGCAGCCCTGGTATCGTTCGCACAGATACGCAGTATTTT.

The gene calls are TRBV7-2 and TRBJ1-1, with 7 bases identical to TRBD1. Germline CDR1 reads SGHTA; CDR2 reads FQGNSA. After removal of 5 bases from V and 2 bases from J, the junction contained 5 bases not matched to a gene. The CDR3 covers 14 residues. For the CDR3, the DNA is TGTGCCAGCAGCCGCCGGGACAGCAACACTGAAGCTTTCTTT. Protein: CASSRRDSNTEAFF. The full variable domain, its missing parts supplied by reference TRBV7-2 and TRBJ1-1, is GAGVSQSPSNKVTEKGKDVELRCDPISGHTALYWYRQSLGQGLEFLIYFQGNSAPDKSGLPSDRFSAERTGGSVSTLTIQRTQQEDSAVYLCASSRRDSNTEAFFGQGTRLTVV.

The chain combines TRBV7-3 with TRBJ2-1; 15 nucleotides line up with TRBD2. With 4 bases clipped from V and 0 bases from J, the junction kept 4 bases outside the gene matches. The CDR3 totals 18 residues. Germline V gene lookup returns CDR1 SGHTA and CDR2 FQGTGA. CDR3 sequence: CASSSAGLAGGSYNEQFF. CDR3 DNA sequence: TGTGCCAGCAGCTCCGCGGGACTAGCGGGGGGCTCCTACAATGAGCAGTTCTTC.

There are a few counts of this clone. The chain has TRBV11-3 and TRBJ2-2; 8 bases fit TRBD1. J gave up 5 bases and V 4 bases, and 6 bases lay outside the gene matches. Germline V gene sequence: CDR1 SGHNT, CDR2 YENEEA. CDR3 size: 15 residues. This CDR3 is CASSYGQGATGELFF. The CDR3 nucleotides read TGTGCCAGCAGCTATGGGCAGGGGGCAACCGGGGAGCTGTTTTTT.

The chain is built from TRBV9 and TRBJ2-7, with D possibly TRBD2 on 6 matching bases. Germline CDR1 and CDR2: SGDLS and YYNGEE. The V gene lost 4 bases and the J gene lost 4 bases, with 15 bases spanning the gap. The CDR3 has 14 residues. CDR3 sequence (DNA): TGTGCCAGCAGCCCTTCCACGGGAGTGTACGAGCAGTACTTC. Its protein product is CASSPSTGVYEQYF.

In this sample, this clone turned up a few times. The chain is built from TRBV9 and TRBJ2-6; TRBD2 might be the D (5 bases). The ends were cut back, 0 bases at V and 4 bases at J, with 5 bases in the middle. The CDR3 extends over 14 amino acids. Germline CDR1 is SGDLS and CDR2 is YYNGEE. The CDR3 nucleotides read TGTGCCAGCAGCGTAGCGGGAGGGGCCAACGTCCTGACTTTC. As protein: CASSVAGGANVLTF.

This clone was seen more than once but under ten times. The genes are TRBV28 and TRBJ1-1; D not resolved. Germline CDR1 and CDR2: MDHEN and SYDVKM. This CDR3 is 13 amino acids long. V lost 7 bases and J 7 bases, leaving 16 bases between the germline ends. The CDR3 DNA reads as TGTGCCAGCATCAAACCCCGGGGAGTTGAAGCTTTCTTT. Amino acid sequence: CASIKPRGVEAFF. Based on the CDR3 plus reference TRBV28 and TRBJ1-1, the full variable domain is DVKVTQSSRYLVKRTGEKVFLECVQDMDHENMFWYRQDPGLGLRLIYFSYDVKMKEKGDIPEGYSVSREKKERFSLILESASTNQTSMYLCASIKPRGVEAFFGQGTRLTVV.

This chain connects TRBV6-5 to TRBJ1-1; perhaps TRBD1 as D (5 bases). CDR1 and CDR2 (germline): MNHEY, SVGAGI. The CDR3 is 11 amino acids. Trimming left V 7 bases short and J 6 bases short, with 9 bases between. CDR3 residues: CASNRGAEAFF. Written as DNA, the CDR3 is TGTGCCAGCAACCGGGGCGCTGAAGCTTTCTTT.

The chain carries TRBV4-1 and TRBJ1-2; D may be TRBD1 (6 bases). CDR3 size: 15 residues. The germline CDR1 and CDR2 sequences are MGHRA and YSYEKL. Trimming took 3 bases from V and 5 from J, leaving 16 bases between them. In DNA, the CDR3 is TGCGCCAGCAGCCACCCCAGTCAGGGGATATATGGCTACACCTTC. Amino acids: CASSHPSQGIYGYTF.

The J gene is TRBJ1-1, the V gene TRBV7-9, with 9 bases matching TRBD1. V was pared by 0 bases and J by 11 bases, with 10 bases of the junction left unmatched. The CDR3 consists of 15 residues. Germline CDR1 and CDR2: SEHNR and FQNEAQ (reference sequence). The CDR3 region has the DNA TGTGCCAGCAGCTTAGCTGGGGGACAGGGCATGCAGGCTTTCTTT. Protein: CASSLAGGQGMQAFF.

The chain employs TRBV4-3 and TRBJ2-7, with a weak D call TRBD1 (6 bases). Trimming pared 1 base from V and 0 bases from J, leaving 16 bases between. Germline loops: CDR1 LGHNA, CDR2 YSLEER. The CDR3 is made up of 17 amino acids. The CDR3 DNA reads as TGCGCCAGCAGCCAAGTCGCAAGGGGGTCAAGCTCCTACGAGCAGTACTTC. It codes for CASSQVARGSSSYEQYF.

This sequence joins TRBV5-1 and TRBJ2-5; D is possibly TRBD2 (6 bases). Per germline, CDR1 SGHRS and CDR2 YFSETQ. CDR3 length equals 15 residues. Trimming stripped 4 bases from V and 5 bases from J, with 18 bases between. In DNA form, the CDR3 reads TGCGCCAGCAGCCCGGGACCCGCCGCGGGGGAGACCCAGTACTTC. This encodes CASSPGPAAGETQYF.